The 29 T cell receptor beta chains reported below all come from one sample, sequenced in a study of low-dose radiotherapy and immunotherapy resistance in tumors. Time point indicated: after trial treatment. Specified treatment: LDRT plus nivolumab, ipilimumab, low-dose cyclophosphamide and aspirin (RACIN trial). With TRAV- and TRBV-specific primers, first-strand cDNA was made, covering the alpha and beta chains. TCRs were put through approximately 20 PCR cycles of amplification with Phusion. A constant-region primer and the V-primer adapter served as the primer pair. TCRdb ran MiXCR on the reads and lists one entry per CDR3 protein. Seen here are around 100,000 distinct CDR3 sequences, 20% observed once, and the top ten hold 9.5% to 15%. Specimen: PBMCs, collected after low-dose radiotherapy plus immunotherapy. The receptors were sampled from a female donor with ovarian cancer.

About this clonotype: It is likely a read error: a sequence one base away is far more abundant. The V and J genes are TRBV13 and TRBJ2-3; D is tentatively TRBD1 or TRBD2 (5 bases each). Trimming cost V 7 bases and J 9 bases, with 17 bases left between them. Germline loops: CDR1 PRHDT, CDR2 FYEKMQ (reference sequence). The CDR3 has 13 amino acids. CDR3 sequence reads: CASTPRRGSTQYF. Here the CDR3 DNA reads TGTGCCAGCACCCCCCGACGGGGCTCCACGCAGTATTTT.

The chain uses TRBV12-3 or TRBV12-4 and TRBJ2-2; 13 bases fit TRBD2. The CDR3 spans 17 residues. Trimming at V came to 3 bases and at J to 2 bases, leaving 3 bases not matched to a gene. The CDR3 nucleotides read TGTGCCAGCAGTTTTACTAGCGGGGGGGTCAACACCGGGGAGCTGTTTTTT. This translates into CASSFTSGGVNTGELFF.

This clonotype appeared many times. The rearrangement joins TRBV6-2 or TRBV6-3 to TRBJ1-1, with D possibly matching TRBD1 (5 bases). The CDR3 runs 17 residues. Germline V gene sequence: CDR1 MNHEY, CDR2 SVGEGT. Trimming took off 1 base at V and 1 base at J, with 16 bases between the two ends. The CDR3: CASSYFSRGGGNTEAFF. The CDR3 DNA reads as TGTGCCAGCAGTTACTTCTCAAGGGGCGGGGGGAACACTGAAGCTTTCTTT.

This rearrangement joins TRBV21-1 to TRBJ2-3. TRBV21-1 is a recognized pseudogene. CDR3 size: 15 residues. The CDR3 loop is CASPLTGSSTDTQYF. The CDR3, as DNA: TGTGCCAGCCCACTAACCGGATCTAGCACAGATACGCAGTATTTT.

This clonotype was detected only once. The V gene is TRBV11-2, the J gene TRBJ2-7; TRBD2 aligns across 9 bases. The CDR3 spans 16 residues. Trimming cost V 4 bases and J 4 bases; bases outside gene matches: 11. In germline, CDR1 is SGHAT, CDR2 FQNNGV. Here the CDR3 DNA reads TGTGCCAGCAGCTCCCCGACCGGGACTAGCACTTACGAGCAGTACTTC. This codes for CASSSPTGTSTYEQYF.

This clonotype was detected many times. The V and J genes are TRBV20-1 and TRBJ1-2; 7 bases fit TRBD1. The V segment lost 3 bases and the J segment 8 bases; nucleotides outside the gene matches: 12. CDR1 and CDR2 from the germline V gene are DFQATT and SNEGSKA (reference sequence). This CDR3 is 14 amino acids long. The CDR3 DNA follows: TGCAGTGCTAGCCGGGGACAGAGCGGCGAAGGCTACACCTTC. It is translated as CSASRGQSGEGYTF.

This clonotype was recorded many times. The chain couples TRBV19 to TRBJ2-3, with 11 positions matching TRBD2. Germline-derived CDR1 and CDR2 are LNHDA and SQIVND (reference sequence). This CDR3 contains 16 residues. Trimming cost V 4 bases and J 4 bases; bases outside gene matches: 7. CDR3 in DNA: TGTGCCAGTAGTAAGGGTGAACTAGCGGGAGCAGATACGCAGTATTTT. Translating gives CASSKGELAGADTQYF.

At least ten counts were recorded for this clonotype. The genes are TRBV23-1 and TRBJ2-7; no reliable D call. TRBV23-1 is an ORF, with its function uncertain. The CDR3 is made up of 9 amino acids. Trimming removed 9 bases at V and 4 bases at J, with 4 bases between. CDR3 DNA sequence: TGCGCCAGTACGTACGAGCAGTACTTC. Its translation: CASTYEQYF.

This clonotype was seen at least ten times. The CDR3 sequence: CASSLDPEIYF. DNA for the CDR3: TGTGCCAGCAGCCTGGACCCGGAGATATATTTT. This rearrangement joins TRBV13 to TRBJ1-3, with no clear D. V lost 5 bases, J lost 13 bases, and 12 bases lay in between. The CDR3 consists of 11 residues. The germline V gene encodes CDR1 PRHDT and CDR2 FYEKMQ (reference sequence).

This clonotype has at least ten counts. This chain joins TRBV5-1 and TRBJ1-1; a possible D gene is TRBD1 (6 bases). V lost 0 bases, J lost 5 bases, and 14 bases lay in between. Germline lookup yields CDR1 SGHRS and CDR2 YFSETQ. The CDR3 runs 15 residues. The CDR3 spells CASSLEGQRGTEAFF. DNA for the CDR3: TGCGCCAGCAGCTTGGAAGGACAGAGGGGAACTGAAGCTTTCTTT.

This clonotype was counted many times. This chain joins TRBV24-1 and TRBJ2-3; 11 bases are shared with TRBD2. The CDR3 totals 16 residues. Looked up from germline, CDR1 is KGHDR and CDR2 is SFDVKD. V shed 1 base and J 3 bases; nucleotides not matched to a gene: 2. The CDR3 region has the DNA TGTGCCACCAGTGATTTAATAGCGGGGGGGACAGATACGCAGTATTTT. This codes for CATSDLIAGGTDTQYF.

This clonotype showed up many times. The V call is TRBV29-1, the J call TRBJ2-3; 8 bases are shared with TRBD1. The V and J ends lost 4 bases and 6 bases, in that order; junction bases with no gene match: 6. This CDR3 spans 13 amino acids. In germline, CDR1 is SQVTM, CDR2 ANQGSEA. The CDR3 region has the DNA TGCAGCGTTGCGTCAGGGGGCAGGGATACGCAGTATTTT. This translates into CSVASGGRDTQYF.

This clonotype was observed many times. J is TRBJ2-1 and V is TRBV4-3, with TRBD1 matching 11 bases. This CDR3 is built from 15 residues. From germline, CDR1 is LGHNA and CDR2 YSLEER. Trimming at V came to 1 base and at J to 4 bases, leaving 0 bases not matched to a gene. The CDR3 DNA reads TGCGCCAGCAGCCAAGGGGACAGGGGGTACAATGAGCAGTTCTTC. Its translation: CASSQGDRGYNEQFF.

This clonotype has ten or more counts. This chain links TRBV29-1 with TRBJ2-2; 8 nucleotides line up with TRBD1. Germline V gives CDR1 SQVTM, CDR2 ANQGSEA. V shed 3 bases and J 6 bases; nucleotides not matched to a gene: 6. This CDR3 is 14 amino acids long. The CDR3 region is CSVDFGQGAGELFF. CDR3 coding DNA: TGCAGCGTTGATTTTGGACAGGGAGCCGGGGAGCTGTTTTTT.

This clonotype was recorded many times. This chain joins TRBV4-1 and TRBJ2-1; 8 bases are shared with TRBD2. The CDR3 consists of 16 residues. The V gene end was trimmed by 1 base and the J gene end by 8 bases; junction bases not matched to a gene: 10. Germline loops: CDR1 MGHRA, CDR2 YSYEKL. In DNA form, the CDR3 reads TGCGCCAGCAGCCAAGTATTCAGCGGGAGTAGGCATGAGCAGTTCTTC. It is translated as CASSQVFSGSRHEQFF.

This clonotype showed up many times. This chain connects TRBV4-1 to TRBJ2-2, with D possibly TRBD1 on 6 matching bases. The V end lost 0 bases, the J end lost 4 bases, and 9 bases lay between the germline ends. The V gene's germline CDR1 is MGHRA and CDR2 YSYEKL. The CDR3 consists of 15 residues. The CDR3 sequence: CASSQETGFTGELFF. As DNA, the CDR3 is TGCGCCAGCAGCCAAGAAACAGGGTTCACCGGGGAGCTGTTTTTT.

This clonotype was detected ten times or more. This sequence joins TRBV3-1 and TRBJ2-5; TRBD2 matches at 12 bases. The CDR3 is 16 residues long. Per the germline V gene, CDR1 is LGHDT and CDR2 is YNNKEL (reference sequence). The trim removed 2 bases at V and 5 bases at J, leaving 6 bases unmatched. The CDR3 region has the DNA TGTGCCAGCAGCCAATCCGGACTAGCGGGGTGGGAGACCCAGTACTTC. This gives the protein CASSQSGLAGWETQYF.

This clonotype was seen at least ten times. This chain uses TRBV5-1 with TRBJ2-2, with 8 nucleotides matching TRBD2. Germline V gene sequence: CDR1 SGHRS, CDR2 YFSETQ. The CDR3 loop spans 16 amino acids. Losses at the gene ends were 0 bases for V and 4 bases for J; bases not matched to a gene: 5. The CDR3, as DNA: TGCGCCAGCAGCTTGGCGGGAGGGCCAGGCACCGGGGAGCTGTTTTTT. As protein: CASSLAGGPGTGELFF. Using reference TRBV5-1 and TRBJ2-2 for the parts outside the CDR3, the full variable domain is KAGVTQTPRYLIKTRGQQVTLSCSPISGHRSVSWYQQTPGQGLQFLFEYFSETQRNKGNFPGRFSGRQFSNSRSEMNVSTLELGDSALYLCASSLAGGPGTGELFFGEGSRLTVL.

This clonotype came up many times. This rearrangement joins TRBV19 to TRBJ2-4; TRBD2 aligns across 10 bases. The CDR3 is 17 amino acids. Germline CDR1 reads LNHDA; CDR2 reads SQIVND (reference sequence). Trimming at V came to 5 bases and at J to 0 bases, leaving 7 bases not matched to a gene. CDR3 sequence: CASSLRLAGLAKNIQYF. The CDR3 DNA reads TGTGCCAGTAGTCTCAGACTAGCGGGTCTAGCCAAAAACATTCAGTACTTC.

This clonotype was recorded at least ten times. The chain is built from TRBV12-3 or TRBV12-4 and TRBJ1-1, with 10 positions matching TRBD1. Germline trimming cut 5 bases from V and 5 bases from J; bases unmatched to any gene: 8. CDR3 length equals 15 residues. DNA of the CDR3: TGTGCCAGCAGTCCTCGGACAGGGGGGGGAACTGAAGCTTTCTTT. Its translation is CASSPRTGGGTEAFF.

This clonotype was found many times. V and J are TRBV19 and TRBJ2-3; TRBD1 aligns across 10 bases. Germline loops: CDR1 LNHDA, CDR2 SQIVND (reference sequence). Trimming at V came to 3 bases and at J to 5 bases, leaving 8 bases not matched to a gene. This CDR3 region has 16 residues. The CDR3 is CASSISPTGGKDTQYF. Written as DNA, the CDR3 is TGTGCCAGTAGTATTTCTCCGACAGGGGGCAAAGATACGCAGTATTTT.

The gene calls are TRBV11-2 and TRBJ2-7; D remains ambiguous. Germline loops: CDR1 SGHAT, CDR2 FQNNGV. The CDR3 spans 12 residues. V lost 5 bases and J lost 5, with 10 bases in between. The CDR3, as DNA: TGTGCCAGCAGCCCCCAGGTACACGAGCAGTACTTC. This translates into CASSPQVHEQYF.

This clonotype was picked up a small number of times. The J gene is TRBJ2-1, the V gene TRBV7-9; 9 positions agree with TRBD2. The J segment lost 9 bases and the V segment lost 9 bases, leaving 9 bases of the junction unmatched. Germline V gives CDR1 SEHNR, CDR2 FQNEAQ (reference sequence). CDR3 length equals 13 residues. The CDR3 loop reads CASRLAGSSEQFF. The CDR3 nucleotides are TGTGCCAGTCGGCTAGCGGGGTCCAGTGAGCAGTTCTTC.

This clonotype was found many times. The chain joins TRBV6-2 or TRBV6-3 to TRBJ1-1; unclear D gene. Germline V lookup: CDR1 MNHEY, CDR2 SVGEGT. The CDR3 length is 14 residues. Trimming shortened V by 4 bases and J by 1 base, and 10 bases separated the two germline ends. The CDR3 DNA sequence: TGTGCCAGCAGTTTAGGACCGCGGAACACTGAAGCTTTCTTT. It yields the protein CASSLGPRNTEAFF.

V usage is TRBV20-1 and J usage is TRBJ2-2, with D possibly called TRBD1 or TRBD2 (7 bases each). The germline V gene encodes CDR1 DFQATT and CDR2 SNEGSKA (reference sequence). Trimming shortened V by 3 bases and J by 5 bases, and 13 bases separated the two germline ends. The length of the CDR3 is 14 residues. The CDR3 here is CSARPQGGTGELFF. CDR3 coding DNA: TGCAGTGCTAGGCCCCAGGGGGGGACCGGGGAGCTGTTTTTT.

This clonotype showed up many times. V usage is TRBV30 and J usage is TRBJ1-2, with TRBD1 as a possible D gene (6 bases). The germline V and J ends were trimmed by 1 base and 10 bases, with 13 bases remaining between them. Per the germline V gene, CDR1 is GTSNPN and CDR2 is SVGIG (reference sequence). There are 12 residues in the CDR3. This chain's CDR3 is CAWSATQGHYTF. CDR3 bases: TGTGCCTGGAGTGCAACACAGGGACACTACACCTTC.

This clonotype appeared many times. This sequence joins TRBV7-2 and TRBJ1-3; TRBD1 might be the D (5 bases). Germline CDR1 SGHTA, CDR2 FQGNSA. This CDR3 spans 13 amino acids. V dropped 5 bases and J dropped 5 bases, with 10 bases sitting between them. CDR3 sequence (DNA): TGTGCCAGCAGCCCCGGGGCTCGAAACACCATATATTTT. Protein: CASSPGARNTIYF.

This clonotype was found many times. The V call is TRBV20-1, the J call TRBJ2-3, with 10 bases fitting TRBD2. The ends lost 4 bases at V and 2 bases at J; junction bases unmatched: 12. The germline V gene has CDR1 DFQATT and CDR2 SNEGSKA (reference sequence). The CDR3 sequence is 17 residues long. In DNA, the CDR3 is TGCAGTGCTACCCTGCCAAGGACTAGCGGTTCCACAGATACGCAGTATTTT. This encodes CSATLPRTSGSTDTQYF.

This clonotype was counted ten times or more. This chain connects TRBV2 to TRBJ2-1; maybe TRBD2 (5 bases). The length of the CDR3 is 15 residues. V gave up 6 bases and J gave up 6 bases, with 18 bases separating them. Germline values: CDR1 SNHLY, CDR2 FYNNEI. CDR3 amino acids: CASRPRVLAGNEQFF. CDR3 DNA: TGTGCCAGCAGACCTAGGGTACTTGCGGGCAATGAGCAGTTCTTC.